One sample yielded the 28 T cell receptor beta chains listed below, sequenced in a study of cytomegalovirus exposure and HLA in healthy donors (dated 2017 in TCRdb). The method was the immunoSEQ multiplex PCR assay. Held by TCRdb, this immuneACCESS table contains in-frame sequences only and omits some clones. Under half of the omission traces to an unresolved V gene where checked; the cause of the rest is unknown. This sample comprises about 100,000 clones, over 75% of them detected only once. Approximately 3% of the sample lies in the top ten. The sequenced sample was PBMCs. These TCRs come from a woman aged 18-29 years in good health and CMV-seronegative.

The gene calls are TRBV25-1 and TRBJ1-5; a weak D match, TRBD1 (5 bases). CDR1 MGHDK and CDR2 SYGVNS come from the germline V gene. With 3 bases removed from V and 0 bases from J, the gap between germline ends came to 6 bases. This CDR3 comprises 14 residues. The CDR3 sequence is CASSDRASNQPQHF. The DNA of the CDR3 is TGTGCCAGCAGTGACAGGGCTAGCAATCAGCCCCAGCATTTT.

The V and J genes are TRBV7-8 and TRBJ1-5; a possible D gene is TRBD1 (5 bases). CDR1 and CDR2 (germline): SGHVS, FQNEAQ. Trimming pared 1 base from V and 6 bases from J, leaving 16 bases between. The CDR3 sequence is 16 residues long. The CDR3 reads CASSLGLQGGIQPQHF. The CDR3 bases are TGTGCCAGCAGCTTAGGCCTCCAGGGAGGTATTCAGCCCCAGCATTTT.

The CDR3 nucleotides read TGTGCCAGCACTATAGACAGGGGGTATGGCTACACCTTC. This gives the protein CASTIDRGYGYTF. The chain uses TRBV6-1 and TRBJ1-2; 9 bases agree with TRBD1. V dropped 7 bases and J dropped 5; count of bases not matched to a gene: 5. The CDR3 is 13 amino acids. Germline CDR1 reads MNHNS; CDR2 reads SASEGT.

The genes are TRBV2 and TRBJ2-3; no definite D call. Per the germline V gene, CDR1 is SNHLY and CDR2 is FYNNEI. V gave up 4 bases and J gave up 5 bases, with 16 bases separating them. The CDR3 totals 15 residues. DNA of the CDR3: TGTGCCAGCAGTGCTAGAGTCGGCATGGGAGATACGCAGTATTTT. This encodes CASSARVGMGDTQYF.

This chain connects TRBV5-1 to TRBJ2-3, with D unresolved. V lost 0 bases and J lost 6, with 14 bases in between. The CDR3 has 15 amino acids. Germline CDR1 is SGHRS and CDR2 is YFSETQ. CDR3 bases: TGCGCCAGCAGCTTGGGGCAGACCCCCGGGGATACGCAGTATTTT. It is translated as CASSLGQTPGDTQYF.

This clone showed up just once. The chain employs TRBV6-1 and TRBJ2-1, with TRBD2 as a possible D gene (5 bases). Germline CDR1 and CDR2: MNHNS and SASEGT. This CDR3 spans 13 amino acids. Trimming removed 2 bases at V and 8 bases at J, with 10 bases between. The CDR3 bases are TGTGCCAGCAGTGAATTGAGGGTTGATGAGCAGTTCTTC. Protein sequence: CASSELRVDEQFF.

The chain couples TRBV7-2 to TRBJ2-3; D not resolved. V lost 6 bases and J 3 bases, leaving 7 bases between the germline ends. Germline values: CDR1 SGHTA, CDR2 FQGNSA. CDR3 length: 12 residues. The DNA of the CDR3 is TGTGCCAGCAGTTACCTAACAGATACGCAGTATTTT. This sequence encodes CASSYLTDTQYF.

The chain has TRBV14 and TRBJ1-5; TRBD1 might be the D (5 bases). The CDR3 covers 16 residues. V gave up 0 bases and J gave up 3 bases, with 12 bases separating them. The germline gives CDR1 SGHDN, CDR2 FVKESK. CDR3 amino acids: CASSQEVGRANQPQHF. As DNA, the CDR3 is TGTGCCAGCAGCCAAGAGGTGGGCAGGGCCAATCAGCCCCAGCATTTT. Using reference TRBV14 and TRBJ1-5 for the parts outside the CDR3, the full variable domain is EAGVTQFPSHSVIEKGQTVTLRCDPISGHDNLYWYRRVMGKEIKFLLHFVKESKQDESGMPNNRFLAERTGGTYSTLKVQPAELEDSGVYFCASSQEVGRANQPQHFGDGTRLSIL.

The rearrangement links TRBV5-1 to TRBJ1-1; maybe TRBD1 (5 bases). The V gene lost 5 bases and the J gene lost 1 base, with 12 bases spanning the gap. The CDR3 runs 14 residues. Looked up from germline, CDR1 is SGHRS and CDR2 is YFSETQ. The CDR3: CASRRGGENTEAFF. For the CDR3, the DNA is TGCGCCAGCAGAAGGGGTGGGGAGAACACTGAAGCTTTCTTT. Looking up the rest from reference TRBV5-1 and TRBJ1-1 gives the full variable domain: KAGVTQTPRYLIKTRGQQVTLSCSPISGHRSVSWYQQTPGQGLQFLFEYFSETQRNKGNFPGRFSGRQFSNSRSEMNVSTLELGDSALYLCASRRGGENTEAFFGQGTRLTVV.

This sequence joins TRBV27 and TRBJ2-7; D unclear. CDR1 is MNHEY, CDR2 SMNVEV, per germline (reference sequence). The CDR3 totals 14 residues. Trimming removed 5 bases at V and 6 bases at J, with 17 bases between. For the CDR3, the DNA is TGTGCCAGCAGTCCACTCGGCGGCCTCGGCGAGCAGTACTTC. This sequence encodes CASSPLGGLGEQYF.

This clone was seen just once. The chain uses TRBV5-8 and TRBJ1-2; TRBD1 aligns across 7 bases. Trimming at V came to 3 bases and at J to 8 bases, leaving 7 bases not matched to a gene. Germline assignment: CDR1 SGHTS and CDR2 YDEGEE. CDR3 length equals 13 residues. CDR3 loop: CASSYRGMSGYTF. For the CDR3, the DNA is TGTGCCAGCAGCTACAGGGGAATGAGCGGCTACACCTTC.

This clone was counted only a few times. V is TRBV5-6 and J is TRBJ1-2; unclear D gene. Trimming pared 3 bases from V and 6 bases from J, leaving 12 bases between. The CDR3 length is 13 residues. CDR1 and CDR2 from the germline V gene are SGHDT and YYEEEE. The CDR3 nucleotides are TGTGCCAGCAGCTCCCGGGTCATCAATGGCTACACCTTC. It encodes CASSSRVINGYTF.

This clone has only a few counts. The rearrangement uses TRBV4-1 and TRBJ1-5; TRBD1 aligns across 9 bases. CDR1 is MGHRA and CDR2 is YSYEKL in the germline V gene. J gave up 1 base and V 3 bases, and 7 bases lay outside the gene matches. The CDR3 has 17 amino acids. Here the CDR3 DNA reads TGCGCCAGCAGCCATCTGGACAGGGGAGGAAGCAATCAGCCCCAGCATTTT. Protein sequence: CASSHLDRGGSNQPQHF.

J is TRBJ1-4 and V is TRBV18; TRBD1 is a possible D gene (6 bases). The V end was cut by 0 bases, the J end by 7 bases, with 9 bases between. In germline, CDR1 is KGHSH, CDR2 LQKENI. CDR3 length: 14 amino acids. The chain's CDR3 is CASSPPGASEKLFF. The CDR3 DNA is TGTGCCAGCTCACCACCGGGGGCGAGTGAAAAACTGTTTTTT.

The gene calls are TRBV9 and TRBJ1-1; 8 bases are shared with TRBD1. V shed 0 bases, J shed 1 base, and the junction held 5 bases outside the gene matches. The germline CDR1 and CDR2 sequences are SGDLS and YYNGEE. This CDR3 region has 16 residues. The CDR3 DNA is TGTGCCAGCAGCGTAGCTTTTGACAGGGGGAACACTGAAGCTTTCTTT. It translates to CASSVAFDRGNTEAFF.

This rearrangement joins TRBV10-3 to TRBJ2-7; D is ambiguous. From germline, CDR1 is ENHRY and CDR2 SYGVKD. The CDR3 runs to 11 residues. V was clipped by 2 bases and J by 4 bases, with 3 bases between them. Here the CDR3 reads CAISEAYEQYF. The DNA for the CDR3 is TGTGCCATCAGTGAGGCGTACGAGCAGTACTTC.

The chain has TRBV7-3 and TRBJ1-3; D uncertain. Germline V CDR1 and CDR2: SGHTA, FQGTGA. Trimming shortened V by 5 bases and J by 0 bases, and 11 bases separated the two germline ends. This CDR3 is built from 15 residues. CDR3 region: CASSLGESSGNTIYF. The CDR3 DNA reads TGTGCCAGCAGCCTTGGGGAGAGCTCTGGAAACACCATATATTTT.

The gene calls are TRBV5-1 and TRBJ2-2; 10 nucleotides match TRBD1. The length of the CDR3 is 16 residues. With 7 bases clipped from V and 6 bases from J, the junction kept 12 bases outside the gene matches. Germline V gene lookup returns CDR1 SGHRS and CDR2 YFSETQ. For the CDR3, the DNA is TGCGCCAGCGCCCTTCTGGGACAGGGGACGGCCGGGGAGCTGTTTTTT. As protein: CASALLGQGTAGELFF.

The table lists this clone with a few counts. This chain links TRBV19 with TRBJ2-1; D perhaps matches TRBD2 (5 bases). This CDR3 comprises 15 residues. V was pared by 1 base and J by 6 bases, with 13 bases between. The germline gives CDR1 LNHDA, CDR2 SQIVND (reference sequence). The CDR3 is CASSIGVPEGNEQFF. Here the CDR3 DNA reads TGTGCCAGTAGTATAGGCGTCCCCGAGGGCAATGAGCAGTTCTTC.

V gene TRBV27 combines with J gene TRBJ2-7; D unclear. The germline gives CDR1 MNHEY, CDR2 SMNVEV (reference sequence). V lost 5 bases, J lost 2 bases, and 4 bases lay in between. The CDR3 has 11 amino acids. As DNA, the CDR3 is TGTGCCAGCAGTGGCACCTACGAGCAGTACTTC. This translates into CASSGTYEQYF.

This chain links TRBV30 with TRBJ1-1; no firm D call. Trimming took 3 bases from V and 5 from J, leaving 13 bases between them. Germline V lookup: CDR1 GTSNPN, CDR2 SVGIG (reference sequence). The length of the CDR3 is 13 residues. CDR3 DNA sequence: TGTGCCTGGAGCGCGGCGGGTTGGACTGAAGCTTTCTTT. This codes for CAWSAAGWTEAFF.

V is TRBV7-3 and J is TRBJ2-2, with TRBD2 matching 16 bases. V lost 5 bases and J lost 1; bases outside the gene matches: 4. The CDR3 loop spans 18 amino acids. Per the germline V gene, CDR1 is SGHTA and CDR2 is FQGTGA. Here the CDR3 reads CASSTGLAGGLNTGELFF. DNA for the CDR3: TGTGCCAGCAGCACGGGACTAGCGGGGGGGTTGAACACCGGGGAGCTGTTTTTT.

The chain carries TRBV19 and TRBJ1-5; weak D call: TRBD1 (6 bases). CDR3 length equals 14 residues. CDR1 and CDR2 from the germline V gene are LNHDA and SQIVND (reference sequence). The ends were cut back, 5 bases at V and 5 bases at J, with 13 bases in the middle. CDR3 residues: CASSPTGNDQPQHF. Here the CDR3 DNA reads TGTGCCAGTAGTCCAACAGGGAACGATCAGCCCCAGCATTTT.

The DNA for the CDR3 is TGTGCCAGCAGTTTTCGGACAAAAGAAAAACTGTTTTTT. As protein: CASSFRTKEKLFF. The V gene is TRBV27, the J gene TRBJ1-4; tentative D call: TRBD1 (5 bases). Germline V gene sequence: CDR1 MNHEY, CDR2 SMNVEV (reference sequence). The CDR3 contains 13 residues. The V gene lost 3 bases and the J gene lost 8 bases, with 10 bases spanning the gap.

The chain employs TRBV21-1 and TRBJ2-7; the table's TRBD1 call for D was not verified on the DNA. TRBV21-1 represents a pseudogene. CDR3 length equals 16 residues. The CDR3: CASSKGRTGGQYEQYF. In DNA form, the CDR3 reads TGTGCCAGCAGCAAGGGGAGGACAGGGGGCCAGTACGAGCAGTACTTC.

The chain is built from TRBV5-1 and TRBJ1-2; 7 positions agree with TRBD1. The ends lost 4 bases at V and 5 bases at J; junction bases unmatched: 8. This CDR3 has 14 amino acids. Germline V CDR1 and CDR2: SGHRS, YFSETQ. The CDR3 protein is CASSPGDSRYGYTF. CDR3 bases: TGCGCCAGCAGCCCAGGGGACAGCAGATATGGCTACACCTTC.

This clone has just one count. The gene calls are TRBV13 and TRBJ1-5; TRBD1 aligns across 9 bases. With 5 bases clipped from V and 4 bases from J, the junction kept 3 bases outside the gene matches. The germline gives CDR1 PRHDT, CDR2 FYEKMQ (reference sequence). The CDR3 has 14 amino acids. The CDR3 DNA reads TGTGCCAGCAGCACAGGGGGCGGAAATCAGCCCCAGCATTTT. Encoded protein: CASSTGGGNQPQHF.

This CDR3 is CASFSRDREPDTQYF. DNA of the CDR3: TGTGCCAGCTTCTCCCGGGACAGGGAACCAGATACGCAGTATTTT. The chain employs TRBV6-1 and TRBJ2-3; the match to TRBD1 covers 9 bases. The CDR3 runs to 15 residues. Germline CDR1 MNHNS, CDR2 SASEGT. V lost 8 bases and J lost 4; bases outside the gene matches: 10.